This T cell receptor (beta chain) was recorded in a study of early T cells in non-severe SARS-CoV-2 infection. Study overall: Sequencing targeted bulk RNA from unsorted whole blood, leaving chains unpaired. Study-level results: The matching step, a VDJdb search, favored anti-spike CD8 responses and missed private and CD4 specificities.

The CDR3 totals 15 residues. In germline, CDR1 is ENHRY, CDR2 SYGVKD. V lost 4 bases and J lost 3; bases outside the gene matches: 6. As part of library construction, unique molecular identifiers were attached to individual cDNA molecules. TCRdb reprocessed the 5' RACE reads with MiXCR, giving one entry per CDR3 protein. There are tens of thousands of distinct CDR3 sequences in the sample; 10% occur only once, and 15% to 19% lies in the top ten. This clonotype came up a few times. The antigen is unknown. J is TRBJ2-1 and V is TRBV10-3; 7 positions match TRBD2. Sequences were derived from whole blood, sampled at baseline. The clonotype comes from an adult who was a healthcare worker with PCR-confirmed SARS-CoV-2 infection or an uninfected control (not recorded which). The CDR3 spells CAISVGRELYNEQFF. The CDR3 coding sequence is TGTGCCATCAGTGTGGGGCGGGAGCTCTACAATGAGCAGTTCTTC.